The 25 T cell receptor beta chains listed next were all sequenced from one sample in a study of T cells after yellow fever vaccination. TCRdb re-analysed the 5' RACE reads in MiXCR, keeping a single row per CDR3 protein. The table lists about 350,000 distinct CDR3 sequences, roughly 8.3% of them singletons. The sample was PBMCs, taken about 49 days after the first yellow fever vaccination. Receptor source: a man younger than 30 who received the YFV17D yellow fever vaccine.

This clonotype was seen only a few times. V is TRBV4-2 and J is TRBJ2-7, with TRBD2 as a possible D gene (5 bases). The CDR3 is 14 amino acids. With 1 base removed from V and 3 bases from J, the gap between germline ends came to 10 bases. Per germline, CDR1 LGHNA and CDR2 YNFKEQ. CDR3 DNA sequence: TGTGCCAGCAGCCAAGGTCGGGGAAACTACGAGCAGTACTTC. Translation: CASSQGRGNYEQYF.

The gene calls are TRBV7-9 and TRBJ2-1; TRBD2 matches 12 bases. With V trimmed by 6 bases and J by 7 bases, 1 base remained unmatched. Germline values: CDR1 SEHNR, CDR2 FQNEAQ (reference sequence). The CDR3 length is 13 residues. CDR3 region: CASRLAGGNEQFF. DNA of the CDR3: TGTGCCAGCAGACTAGCGGGGGGTAATGAGCAGTTCTTC.

This clonotype was seen only a few times. The V call is TRBV20-1, the J call TRBJ1-3; D unclear. Trimming took off 0 bases at V and 0 bases at J, with 15 bases between the two ends. The CDR3 loop spans 17 amino acids. Looked up from germline, CDR1 is DFQATT and CDR2 is SNEGSKA (reference sequence). CDR3 sequence: CSARDPDGPYSGNTIYF. Here the CDR3 DNA reads TGCAGTGCTAGAGATCCCGACGGCCCTTACTCTGGAAACACCATATATTTT.

The chain links TRBV7-8 to TRBJ1-5; a weak D match, TRBD1 (5 bases). The length of the CDR3 is 19 residues. Looked up from germline, CDR1 is SGHVS and CDR2 is FQNEAQ. With 5 bases removed from V and 0 bases from J, the gap between germline ends came to 23 bases. The CDR3 DNA follows: TGTGCCAGCAGCCCAACCCCGGACACCCAAGCCTATAGCAATCAGCCCCAGCATTTT. It yields the protein CASSPTPDTQAYSNQPQHF.

This clonotype turned up a few times. V usage is TRBV5-4 and J usage is TRBJ2-7, with 10 bases identical to TRBD2. Germline CDR1 SGHNT, CDR2 YYREEE (reference sequence). V was clipped by 0 bases and J by 3 bases; unmatched bases: 3. CDR3 length equals 15 residues. The CDR3 DNA reads as TGTGCCAGCAGCTTGGAACTAGCGGGGTACTACGAGCAGTACTTC. Residues: CASSLELAGYYEQYF.

This clonotype was counted only a few times. The V and J genes are TRBV12-3 or TRBV12-4 and TRBJ1-3, with D maybe TRBD1 (5 bases). The CDR3 runs to 15 residues. The V end was cut by 4 bases, the J end by 0 bases, with 10 bases between. CDR3 region: CASSYRGTSGNTIYF. CDR3 coding DNA: TGTGCCAGCAGTTACCGGGGGACCTCTGGAAACACCATATATTTT.

This clonotype has a handful of counts. The chain combines TRBV19 with TRBJ2-2; D is unresolved. This CDR3 spans 14 amino acids. Germline V gene lookup returns CDR1 LNHDA and CDR2 SQIVND (reference sequence). The V end was cut by 7 bases, the J end by 2 bases, with 11 bases between. The CDR3 region has the DNA TGTGCCAGTATTCCTGCGACTAACACCGGGGAGCTGTTTTTT. Its translation is CASIPATNTGELFF.

The V call is TRBV18, the J call TRBJ2-1; D may match TRBD1 or TRBD2 (7 bases each). The V and J ends lost 0 bases and 10 bases respectively, with 16 bases between them. Germline-derived CDR1 and CDR2 are KGHSH and LQKENI. The CDR3 is 15 residues long. The CDR3 coding sequence is TGTGCCAGCTCACCACCGAACGGTCAGGGGGGGGAGCAGTTCTTC. Amino acids: CASSPPNGQGGEQFF.

The chain carries TRBV5-1 and TRBJ1-2, with TRBD1 as a possible D gene (6 bases). Deletions cut 0 bases from V and 7 bases from J, with 10 bases between. The germline V gene encodes CDR1 SGHRS and CDR2 YFSETQ. CDR3 length equals 13 residues. CDR3: CASSLGSGAGYTF. Written as DNA, the CDR3 is TGCGCCAGCAGCTTGGGGTCAGGGGCTGGCTACACCTTC.

This clonotype was counted a few times. This sequence joins TRBV4-1 and TRBJ2-1; weak D call: TRBD2 (5 bases). This CDR3 contains 13 residues. With 1 base removed from V and 9 bases from J, the gap between germline ends came to 10 bases. The V gene's germline CDR1 is MGHRA and CDR2 YSYEKL. CDR3 coding DNA: TGCGCCAGCAGCCAAGTGGCCGAGGGTGAGCAGTTCTTC. Translated, it gives CASSQVAEGEQFF.

The sample holds a few counts of this clonotype. The chain employs TRBV29-1 and TRBJ2-1, with D possibly matching TRBD2 (6 bases). Germline values: CDR1 SQVTM, CDR2 ANQGSEA. V was cut by 7 bases and J by 10 bases, with 20 bases left in between. CDR3 length: 13 residues. CDR3 bases: TGCAGCGCCTGGGCCGGGAGCCGCTCCGAGCAGTTCTTC. It encodes CSAWAGSRSEQFF.

This chain connects TRBV28 to TRBJ1-2, with a tentative D call TRBD1 (5 bases). The CDR3 extends over 12 amino acids. The germline V gene encodes CDR1 MDHEN and CDR2 SYDVKM. Trimming took off 10 bases at V and 4 bases at J, with 13 bases between the two ends. CDR3 protein: CATQTDFYGYTF. CDR3 in DNA: TGTGCCACCCAGACAGATTTCTATGGCTACACCTTC.

There are a few counts of this clonotype. CDR3 in amino acids: CAWSPGQVAEQYF. CDR3 DNA sequence: TGTGCCTGGAGCCCGGGACAGGTTGCCGAGCAGTACTTC. The V call is TRBV30, the J call TRBJ2-7; TRBD1 aligns across 8 bases. The CDR3 contains 13 residues. V was pared by 3 bases and J by 6 bases, with 7 bases of the junction left unmatched. The V gene's germline CDR1 is GTSNPN and CDR2 SVGIG (reference sequence).

This clonotype turned up a few times. The chain combines TRBV21-1 with TRBJ2-3; TRBD1 is taken as the D call from the table, unchecked against the DNA. TRBV21-1 has pseudogene status. This CDR3 contains 15 residues. CDR3 sequence: CASRELGRPPDTQYF. The CDR3 DNA reads TGTGCCAGCCGCGAACTAGGTCGTCCCCCAGATACGCAGTATTTT.

This chain links TRBV3-1 with TRBJ2-3; the D gene is possibly TRBD1 (5 bases). V was cut by 6 bases and J by 6 bases, with 10 bases left in between. In germline, CDR1 is LGHDT, CDR2 YNNKEL (reference sequence). The length of the CDR3 is 12 residues. The CDR3 DNA is TGTGCCAGCAGTCAGGGATTCGATACGCAGTATTTT. This translates into CASSQGFDTQYF.

This rearrangement joins TRBV5-1 to TRBJ2-5; D is uncertain. Germline V gene lookup returns CDR1 SGHRS and CDR2 YFSETQ. Trimming pared 2 bases from V and 5 bases from J, leaving 10 bases between. The CDR3 is 13 residues long. In nucleotides, the CDR3 is TGCGCCAGCAGCTTTACGGTGGGGGAGACCCAGTACTTC. Translation gives CASSFTVGETQYF.

This clonotype showed up just a few times. This rearrangement joins TRBV6-2 or TRBV6-3 to TRBJ1-5; a weak D match, TRBD1 (5 bases). The CDR3 spans 16 residues. V lost 2 bases to trimming and J lost 5 bases, with 16 bases between them. Germline V lookup: CDR1 MNHEY, CDR2 SVGEGT. Here the CDR3 reads CASSYGTGPGHQPQHF. The CDR3 DNA follows: TGTGCCAGCAGTTACGGTACAGGCCCTGGGCATCAGCCCCAGCATTTT.

This clonotype has a handful of counts. The gene calls are TRBV12-3 or TRBV12-4 and TRBJ1-2; D gene ambiguous. This CDR3 has 12 amino acids. V was shortened by 3 bases and J by 4 bases, with 6 bases between the two germline ends. The CDR3 region is CASSFDLYGYTF. CDR3 DNA: TGTGCCAGCAGTTTTGACCTCTATGGCTACACCTTC.

This clonotype was seen only a few times. The V gene is TRBV3-1, the J gene TRBJ1-4, with TRBD1 matching over 9 bases. This CDR3 contains 14 residues. Looked up from germline, CDR1 is LGHDT and CDR2 is YNNKEL (reference sequence). With V trimmed by 7 bases and J by 7 bases, 7 bases remained unmatched. As DNA, the CDR3 is TGTGCCAGCAACATGGGACAGGGCGGTGAAAAACTGTTTTTT. The encoded protein is CASNMGQGGEKLFF.

This clonotype was seen a handful of times. The genes are TRBV29-1 and TRBJ1-2; no firm D call. Per the germline V gene, CDR1 is SQVTM and CDR2 is ANQGSEA. CDR3 length: 13 amino acids. Trimming removed 3 bases at V and 1 base at J, with 9 bases between. The CDR3 is CSVDSQRNYGYTF. DNA for the CDR3: TGCAGCGTTGACTCACAGCGTAACTATGGCTACACCTTC.

This clonotype was counted ten times or more. The CDR3 DNA reads TGTGCCAGCAGCCAAGATCGCTCCTACGAGCAGTACTTC. As protein: CASSQDRSYEQYF. The chain has TRBV3-1 and TRBJ2-7, with D unclear. CDR3 length: 13 amino acids. Looked up from germline, CDR1 is LGHDT and CDR2 is YNNKEL (reference sequence). The V and J ends lost 0 bases and 0 bases respectively, with 3 bases between them.

This clonotype was observed a handful of times. The V and J genes are TRBV5-1 and TRBJ2-1, with TRBD2 matching 7 bases. The CDR3 loop spans 16 amino acids. V shed 4 bases and J 9 bases; nucleotides not matched to a gene: 16. The germline CDR1 and CDR2 sequences are SGHRS and YFSETQ. The CDR3 spells CASSPVPGLVGTEQFF. CDR3 DNA: TGCGCCAGCAGCCCCGTACCCGGACTAGTTGGCACTGAGCAGTTCTTC.

Only a few counts were recorded for this clonotype. The chain couples TRBV6-1 to TRBJ1-2, with D tentatively TRBD1 (6 bases). Trimming stripped 7 bases from V and 5 bases from J, with 14 bases between. This CDR3 is 13 amino acids long. Germline V lookup: CDR1 MNHNS, CDR2 SASEGT. The CDR3 DNA reads TGTGCCAGCACCATTGGGACATCATATGGCTACACCTTC. Amino acids: CASTIGTSYGYTF.

This clonotype came up a few times. The chain carries TRBV6-1 and TRBJ1-1; no firm D call. This CDR3 is 15 amino acids long. V dropped 6 bases and J dropped 10 bases, with 24 bases sitting between them. Per germline, CDR1 MNHNS and CDR2 SASEGT. CDR3 in amino acids: CASSPPKGQVATAFF. Written as DNA, the CDR3 is TGTGCCAGCAGCCCTCCCAAAGGGCAGGTTGCGACAGCTTTCTTT.

This chain joins TRBV7-2 and TRBJ1-6; 7 bases match TRBD1. Germline values: CDR1 SGHTA, CDR2 FQGNSA. V shed 1 base and J 7 bases; nucleotides not matched to a gene: 4. The CDR3 loop spans 15 amino acids. The CDR3 sequence: CASSLVSGGNSPLHF. CDR3 nucleotides: TGTGCCAGCAGCTTAGTTTCAGGGGGGAATTCACCCCTCCACTTT.